These 26 T cell receptor beta chains came from one sample sequenced in a study of T cell responses to AZD1222 COVID-19 vaccine. Measured with immunoSEQ multiplex PCR; TCRdb has only the in-frame clones, and not every one. Of roughly 150,000 clones in the sample, 90% to 95% are singletons; the top ten hold 1% to 1.5%. The sample was peripheral blood, taken 28 days after the second AZD1222 dose. These receptors were collected from an adult who received the AZD1222 COVID-19 vaccine.

The chain is built from TRBV7-9 and TRBJ2-7; perhaps TRBD2 as D (5 bases). This CDR3 has 13 amino acids. Germline values: CDR1 SEHNR, CDR2 FQNEAQ (reference sequence). Deletions cut 4 bases from V and 1 base from J, with 8 bases between. CDR3: CASSYGVSYEQYF. DNA for the CDR3: TGTGCCAGCAGCTACGGGGTGTCCTACGAGCAGTACTTC. The variable domain in full, completed from reference TRBV7-9 and TRBJ2-7, reads DTGVSQNPRHKITKRGQNVTFRCDPISEHNRLYWYRQTLGQGPEFLTYFQNEAQLEKSRLLSDRFSAERPKGSFSTLEIQRTEQGDSAMYLCASSYGVSYEQYFGPGTRLTVT.

The V call is TRBV11-3, the J call TRBJ1-4; possibly TRBD1 for D (5 bases). The V gene lost 5 bases and the J gene lost 7 bases, with 14 bases spanning the gap. This CDR3 is 14 amino acids long. Germline V lookup: CDR1 SGHNT, CDR2 YENEEA. CDR3 protein: CASSEEQGCEKLFF. The DNA of the CDR3 is TGTGCCAGCAGCGAAGAGCAGGGATGTGAAAAACTGTTTTTT.

This clone was seen a few times. This chain's CDR3 is CASSRDSYGYTF. In DNA, the CDR3 is TGTGCCAGCAGTCGGGACTCCTATGGCTACACCTTC. The chain uses TRBV6-6 and TRBJ1-2; TRBD1 might be the D (5 bases). V gave up 5 bases and J gave up 4 bases, with 8 bases separating them. CDR1 is MNHNY, CDR2 SVGAGI, per germline (reference sequence). This CDR3 has 12 residues.

The genes are TRBV6-2 or TRBV6-3 and TRBJ2-1; D is unresolved. This CDR3 region has 18 residues. V lost 0 bases, J lost 4 bases, and 19 bases lay in between. Germline V lookup: CDR1 MNHEY, CDR2 SVGEGT. The CDR3 sequence: CASSYSSQRRSWYNEQFF. CDR3 nucleotide sequence: TGTGCCAGCAGTTACTCGTCCCAGCGCCGGTCGTGGTACAATGAGCAGTTCTTC.

The gene calls are TRBV6-5 and TRBJ1-6, with D tentatively TRBD1 (5 bases). CDR3 size: 13 residues. The V end was cut by 6 bases, the J end by 9 bases, with 12 bases between. Germline loops: CDR1 MNHEY, CDR2 SVGAGI. CDR3 residues: CASSNGGVSPLHF. The CDR3 DNA follows: TGTGCCAGCAGCAACGGAGGGGTTTCACCCCTCCACTTT.

The J gene is TRBJ2-1, the V gene TRBV3-1 (or the pseudogene TRBV3-2); the D is unclear. Germline assignment: CDR1 LGHDT and CDR2 YNNKEL (reference sequence). The CDR3 runs 11 residues. Trimming cost V 4 bases and J 8 bases, with 6 bases left between them. The CDR3 nucleotides are TGTGCCAGCAGCCGTGATTATGAGCAGTTCTTC. Encoded protein: CASSRDYEQFF.

The chain recombines TRBV27 with TRBJ2-1; 8 positions agree with TRBD1. The germline gives CDR1 MNHEY, CDR2 SMNVEV (reference sequence). The CDR3 has 15 residues. After removal of 6 bases from V and 0 bases from J, the junction contained 4 bases not matched to a gene. The CDR3 loop is CASSQGQVSYNEQFF. The DNA for the CDR3 is TGTGCCAGCAGCCAGGGACAGGTCTCCTACAATGAGCAGTTCTTC.

The V and J genes are TRBV5-6 and TRBJ1-2; D uncertain. The CDR3 covers 16 residues. The germline CDR1 and CDR2 sequences are SGHDT and YYEEEE. V gave up 1 base and J gave up 1 base, with 14 bases separating them. CDR3 DNA sequence: TGTGCCAGCAGCTTGAGCGGGAGAAGGGTTAACTATGGCTACACCTTC. Its protein is CASSLSGRRVNYGYTF.

This clone occurred once. The chain joins TRBV11-2 to TRBJ2-5; D is undetermined. V dropped 5 bases and J dropped 5 bases, with 9 bases sitting between them. CDR3 length: 12 amino acids. Germline lookup yields CDR1 SGHAT and CDR2 FQNNGV. The CDR3 loop is CASSGNPETQYF. CDR3 DNA sequence: TGTGCCAGCAGCGGGAACCCCGAGACCCAGTACTTC.

This clone was counted once. The genes are TRBV6-5 and TRBJ1-1; D remains ambiguous. The CDR3 contains 14 residues. The germline V gene encodes CDR1 MNHEY and CDR2 SVGAGI. V was cut by 6 bases and J by 4 bases, with 15 bases left in between. The CDR3: CASSRLEAGTEAFF. For the CDR3, the DNA is TGTGCCAGCAGCCGCCTGGAGGCGGGCACTGAAGCTTTCTTT.

The V and J genes are TRBV7-3 and TRBJ1-2, with D possibly being TRBD1 (5 bases). V gave up 2 bases and J gave up 8 bases, with 18 bases separating them. Germline CDR1 reads SGHTA; CDR2 reads FQGTGA. CDR3 length equals 15 residues. The CDR3 DNA reads as TGTGCCAGCAGCTTAGGGGGAAACAAGGGGCAAGGCTACACCTTC. It specifies CASSLGGNKGQGYTF.

The chain links TRBV5-1 to TRBJ1-5; no definite D call. V lost 5 bases and J 5 bases, leaving 11 bases between the germline ends. This CDR3 spans 13 amino acids. Germline CDR1 SGHRS, CDR2 YFSETQ. This CDR3 is CASSFDGDQPQHF. CDR3 in DNA: TGCGCCAGCAGTTTCGACGGAGATCAGCCCCAGCATTTT.

The V call is TRBV9, the J call TRBJ1-1; no clear D gene. The CDR3 covers 16 residues. Trimming pared 0 bases from V and 1 base from J, leaving 13 bases between. Per the germline V gene, CDR1 is SGDLS and CDR2 is YYNGEE. CDR3 loop: CASSVGPPWENTEAFF. CDR3 sequence (DNA): TGTGCCAGCAGCGTAGGTCCCCCTTGGGAGAACACTGAAGCTTTCTTT.

This clone was observed a handful of times. The V and J genes are TRBV11-2 and TRBJ2-7; 9 bases fit TRBD1. In germline, CDR1 is SGHAT, CDR2 FQNNGV. Trimming cost V 5 bases and J 0 bases; bases outside gene matches: 5. The CDR3 extends over 15 amino acids. DNA of the CDR3: TGTGCCAGCAGCCCTGGACAGGGGATCTCCTACGAGCAGTACTTC. It codes for CASSPGQGISYEQYF.

The chain links TRBV28 to TRBJ1-4; 9 positions agree with TRBD1. From germline, CDR1 is MDHEN and CDR2 SYDVKM. The CDR3 length is 16 residues. V was pared by 2 bases and J by 5 bases, with 6 bases of the junction left unmatched. The CDR3 DNA follows: TGTGCCAGCAGTTTAGAAAGGGGACAGGGAAATGAAAAACTGTTTTTT. Its translation is CASSLERGQGNEKLFF.

This clone was recorded once. The V call is TRBV19, the J call TRBJ1-3; 8 nucleotides line up with TRBD1. J gave up 0 bases and V 5 bases, and 3 bases lay outside the gene matches. Germline assignment: CDR1 LNHDA and CDR2 SQIVND (reference sequence). The CDR3 sequence is 15 residues long. CDR3 residues: CASSSGTGSGNTIYF. CDR3 coding DNA: TGTGCCAGTAGTTCCGGGACAGGCTCTGGAAACACCATATATTTT.

CDR3 protein: CASSFLGIYEQYF. CDR3 nucleotides: TGTGCCAGCAGCTTCTTAGGGATATACGAGCAGTACTTC. The chain combines TRBV5-6 with TRBJ2-7; D gene ambiguous. Per the germline V gene, CDR1 is SGHDT and CDR2 is YYEEEE. This CDR3 is built from 13 residues. The V end lost 2 bases, the J end lost 4 bases, and 10 bases lay between the germline ends.

The V call is TRBV4-1, the J call TRBJ1-1, with D unresolved. The CDR3 covers 19 residues. Trimming took off 4 bases at V and 0 bases at J, with 24 bases between the two ends. In germline, CDR1 is MGHRA, CDR2 YSYEKL. CDR3 coding DNA: TGCGCCAGCAGCCCCATCAAGGGTCAGCGCTACCGGCTGAACACTGAAGCTTTCTTT. It translates to CASSPIKGQRYRLNTEAFF.

The chain links TRBV5-4 to TRBJ1-2, with TRBD1 matching over 10 bases. The CDR3 contains 16 residues. Unmatched junction bases numbered 9, after V lost 0 bases and J lost 7 bases. Germline V gene lookup returns CDR1 SGHNT and CDR2 YYREEE (reference sequence). The CDR3 sequence: CASSLAGTGVGAGYTF. As DNA, the CDR3 is TGTGCCAGCAGCTTGGCCGGGACAGGGGTCGGTGCTGGCTACACCTTC.

In DNA, the CDR3 is TGCGCCAGCAGCGTCCGGGACAGGGGCACAGATACGCAGTATTTT. Amino acid sequence: CASSVRDRGTDTQYF. The chain is built from TRBV5-1 and TRBJ2-3; the match to TRBD1 covers 9 bases. The CDR3 extends over 15 amino acids. From germline, CDR1 is SGHRS and CDR2 YFSETQ. The trim removed 4 bases at V and 1 base at J, leaving 4 bases unmatched.

The chain couples TRBV20-1 to TRBJ1-4, with no clear D. Trimming shortened V by 3 bases and J by 6 bases, and 14 bases separated the two germline ends. CDR1 is DFQATT and CDR2 is SNEGSKA in the germline V gene (reference sequence). The CDR3 length is 14 residues. The CDR3: CSASSAQPYEKLFF. DNA of the CDR3: TGCAGTGCTAGTTCGGCACAGCCCTATGAAAAACTGTTTTTT.

The chain has TRBV7-2 and TRBJ2-5; 9 nucleotides align to TRBD1. This CDR3 region has 16 residues. Germline V gives CDR1 SGHTA, CDR2 FQGNSA. Trimming removed 3 bases from V and 4 bases from J; junction bases left unmatched: 9. The CDR3 region is CASSFRVTGGRETQYF. CDR3 coding DNA: TGTGCCAGCAGCTTTAGGGTAACAGGGGGCCGAGAGACCCAGTACTTC. The variable domain in full, completed from reference TRBV7-2 and TRBJ2-5, reads GAGVSQSPSNKVTEKGKDVELRCDPISGHTALYWYRQSLGQGLEFLIYFQGNSAPDKSGLPSDRFSAERTGGSVSTLTIQRTQQEDSAVYLCASSFRVTGGRETQYFGPGTRLLVL.

The chain uses TRBV7-2 and TRBJ2-5, with no clear D. V lost 5 bases and J 0 bases, leaving 16 bases between the germline ends. The germline CDR1 and CDR2 sequences are SGHTA and FQGNSA. The CDR3 extends over 16 amino acids. The CDR3 DNA reads as TGTGCCAGCAGCCCTGGGGTGGCGCTGTACCAAGAGACCCAGTACTTC. This encodes CASSPGVALYQETQYF.

The chain uses TRBV7-3 and TRBJ1-1; D is uncertain. Trimming left V 3 bases short and J 3 bases short, with 11 bases between. Germline assignment: CDR1 SGHTA and CDR2 FQGTGA. This CDR3 contains 14 residues. In nucleotides, the CDR3 is TGTGCCAGCAGCTTGGGCCAGATTCACACTGAAGCTTTCTTT. Translation gives CASSLGQIHTEAFF. Supplemented by reference TRBV7-3 and TRBJ1-1, the full variable domain reads GAGVSQTPSNKVTEKGKYVELRCDPISGHTALYWYRQSLGQGPEFLIYFQGTGAADDSGLPNDRFFAVRPEGSVSTLKIQRTERGDSAVYLCASSLGQIHTEAFFGQGTRLTVV.

The rearrangement uses TRBV6-5 and TRBJ1-4; D possibly corresponds to TRBD1 (6 bases). The CDR3 spans 15 residues. Trimming cost V 6 bases and J 4 bases, with 15 bases left between them. CDR1 is MNHEY and CDR2 is SVGAGI in the germline V gene. The CDR3 sequence: CASSRTASRNEKLFF. The CDR3 nucleotides are TGTGCCAGCAGCCGGACAGCGAGTCGTAATGAAAAACTGTTTTTT.

The rearrangement uses TRBV7-9 and TRBJ2-3; 13 nucleotides align to TRBD2. After removal of 6 bases from V and 2 bases from J, the junction contained 11 bases not matched to a gene. CDR1 and CDR2 from the germline V gene are SEHNR and FQNEAQ (reference sequence). This CDR3 is built from 18 residues. CDR3 nucleotide sequence: TGTGCCAGCAGTACGCCGCCGACTAGCGGGGGGTCCACAGATACGCAGTATTTT. This translates into CASSTPPTSGGSTDTQYF.